Listed below are T cell receptor beta chains from one sample, sequenced in a study of immune evolution from preneoplasia to lung adenocarcinoma. Data came from immunoSEQ multiplex PCR; TCRdb stores just in-frame clones and leaves some out. The repertoire includes about 6,100 clones, about 80% of them detected once, and around 6% sits in the top ten. What was sequenced was FFPE minimally invasive lung adenocarcinoma tissue. These receptors were obtained from a person over 45 with lung adenocarcinoma. Each CDR3 is given with its conserved first and last residue. The order of the fields is J gene, D gene, clone size, V gene, CDR3 DNA, CDR3 protein. D genes are given only for firm matches. Size values are once, few and many counts, or a class for expanded clones, and some rows have none.

J gene: TRBJ2-5; D gene: NA; clone size: few; V gene: TRBV15; CDR3 DNA: TGTGCCACCAGCAGAGATGTGGGAGTTGAGACCCAGTACTTC; CDR3 protein: CATSRDVGVETQYF
J gene: TRBJ2-3; D gene: TRBD2; clone size: NA; V gene: TRBV11-2; CDR3 DNA: TGTGCCAGCAGCTTAGAACTAGCGGGAGCAGGGACAGATACGCAGTATTTT; CDR3 protein: CASSLELAGAGTDTQYF
J gene: TRBJ2-5; D gene: NA; clone size: NA; V gene: TRBV6-6; CDR3 DNA: TGTGCCAGTGCCCCCGCAGAAGAGACCCAGTACTTC; CDR3 protein: CASAPAEETQYF
J gene: TRBJ1-5; D gene: TRBD1; clone size: NA; V gene: TRBV25-1; CDR3 DNA: TGTGCCAGCAGGCCGGGACAGGGTAGCAATCAGCCCCAGCATTTT; CDR3 protein: CASRPGQGSNQPQHF
J gene: TRBJ2-1; D gene: NA; clone size: once; V gene: TRBV25-1; CDR3 DNA: TGTGCCTCGCGGGATAGCGGAGGGGCCTACAATGAGCAGTTCTTC; CDR3 protein: CASRDSGGAYNEQFF
J gene: TRBJ1-5; D gene: NA; clone size: NA; V gene: TRBV5-6; CDR3 DNA: TGTGCCAGCAGCTTGGGGGACCTAAATAATCAGCCCCAGCATTTT; CDR3 protein: CASSLGDLNNQPQHF
J gene: TRBJ2-7; D gene: NA; clone size: NA; V gene: TRBV2; CDR3 DNA: TGTGCCAGCAGTGGGATGGTTCCCTACGAGCAGTACTTC; CDR3 protein: CASSGMVPYEQYF
J gene: TRBJ2-1; D gene: NA; clone size: NA; V gene: TRBV4-2; CDR3 DNA: TGTGCCAGCAGCCTTCTTAACGGCGGGATGTCCTACAATGAGCAGTTCTTC; CDR3 protein: CASSLLNGGMSYNEQFF
J gene: TRBJ1-2; D gene: NA; clone size: few; V gene: TRBV28; CDR3 DNA: TGTGCCAGCAGTTTACTGGATGGCTACACCTTC; CDR3 protein: CASSLLDGYTF
J gene: TRBJ2-1; D gene: NA; clone size: NA; V gene: TRBV28; CDR3 DNA: TGTGCCAGCAGTTTAGCCAGGGATACGTACAATGAGCAGTTCTTC; CDR3 protein: CASSLARDTYNEQFF
J gene: TRBJ2-1; D gene: TRBD2; clone size: NA; V gene: TRBV10-1; CDR3 DNA: TGCGCCAGCAGTGCTCTCGAGGGACTAGCGGGAGGGGGTGGGTTTGTTGAGCAGTTCTTC; CDR3 protein: CASSALEGLAGGGGFVEQFF
J gene: TRBJ2-3; D gene: NA; clone size: NA; V gene: TRBV29-1; CDR3 DNA: TGCAGCGGGGGGGACAGGACTAGATACACGCAGTATTTT; CDR3 protein: CSGGDRTRYTQYF
J gene: TRBJ1-3; D gene: NA; clone size: NA; V gene: TRBV6-1; CDR3 DNA: TGTGCCAGCAGGGGACACTCTGGAAACACCATATATTTT; CDR3 protein: CASRGHSGNTIYF
J gene: TRBJ2-5; D gene: NA; clone size: few; V gene: TRBV9; CDR3 DNA: TGTGCCAGCAGCGTAGGTTCTGGGGAAGAGACCCAGTACTTC; CDR3 protein: CASSVGSGEETQYF
J gene: TRBJ1-2; D gene: NA; clone size: NA; V gene: TRBV23-1; CDR3 DNA: TGCGCCAGCAGTCAATGGGACAACTATGGCTACACCTTC; CDR3 protein: CASSQWDNYGYTF
J gene: TRBJ2-3; D gene: TRBD1; clone size: NA; V gene: TRBV18; CDR3 DNA: TGTGCCAGCTCACCTTCAGGGGGTCAGAAAGATACGCAGTATTTT; CDR3 protein: CASSPSGGQKDTQYF
J gene: TRBJ2-7; D gene: TRBD2; clone size: NA; V gene: TRBV7-2; CDR3 DNA: TGTGCCAGCAGCTTAGGAACTAGCGGGAGTGTTTACGAGCAGTACTTC; CDR3 protein: CASSLGTSGSVYEQYF
J gene: TRBJ2-7; D gene: NA; clone size: NA; V gene: TRBV20-1; CDR3 DNA: TGCAGTGCAACACAGGGCTACGAGCAGTACTTC; CDR3 protein: CSATQGYEQYF
J gene: TRBJ2-2; D gene: NA; clone size: NA; V gene: TRBV7-8; CDR3 DNA: TGTGCCAGCAGCTTATTTCAAGGATCGGGGGAGCTGTTTTTT; CDR3 protein: CASSLFQGSGELFF
J gene: TRBJ1-1; D gene: NA; clone size: NA; V gene: TRBV9; CDR3 DNA: TGTGCCAGCAGCGTAGACGCCGAGGGGACTGAAGCTTTCTTT; CDR3 protein: CASSVDAEGTEAFF
J gene: TRBJ2-4; D gene: NA; clone size: NA; V gene: TRBV7-2; CDR3 DNA: TGTGCCAGCAGCGTTCGGATCGGTCAAAACATTCAGTACTTC; CDR3 protein: CASSVRIGQNIQYF
J gene: TRBJ2-3; D gene: TRBD1; clone size: NA; V gene: TRBV7-2; CDR3 DNA: TGTGCCAGCACCCCGTGGGCAGGGGGCGATACGCAGTATTTT; CDR3 protein: CASTPWAGGDTQYF
J gene: TRBJ2-1; D gene: NA; clone size: NA; V gene: TRBV2; CDR3 DNA: TGTGCCAGCAGTGACGGGACAAAAGATGAGCAGTTCTTC; CDR3 protein: CASSDGTKDEQFF
J gene: TRBJ1-1; D gene: TRBD1; clone size: once; V gene: TRBV27; CDR3 DNA: TGTGCCAGCAGACAACGGACAGGGGGGAATGAAGCTTTCTTT; CDR3 protein: CASRQRTGGNEAFF
J gene: TRBJ2-5; D gene: NA; clone size: NA; V gene: TRBV18; CDR3 DNA: TGTGCCAGCTCACCACGGCGGACCGCGCCAGAAGAGACCCAGTACTTC; CDR3 protein: CASSPRRTAPEETQYF
J gene: TRBJ2-1; D gene: NA; clone size: NA; V gene: TRBV29-1; CDR3 DNA: TGCAGCGTTGAAGGCCAGGGGGGTAATGAGCAGTTCTTC; CDR3 protein: CSVEGQGGNEQFF
J gene: TRBJ2-7; D gene: NA; clone size: NA; V gene: TRBV30; CDR3 DNA: TGTGCCTGGAGTGTAAGGAGGGTACCATACGAGCAGTACTTC; CDR3 protein: CAWSVRRVPYEQYF
J gene: TRBJ2-4; D gene: NA; clone size: NA; V gene: TRBV19; CDR3 DNA: TGTGCCAGTAGTCCGTCCAATCGTAGGACCAAAAACATTCAGTACTTC; CDR3 protein: CASSPSNRRTKNIQYF
J gene: TRBJ2-7; D gene: NA; clone size: NA; V gene: TRBV6-1; CDR3 DNA: TGTGCCAGCAGTGGGGTCAGGAACTCCTACGAGCAGTACTTC; CDR3 protein: CASSGVRNSYEQYF
J gene: TRBJ2-7; D gene: TRBD1; clone size: NA; V gene: TRBV27; CDR3 DNA: TGTGCCAGCAGATCGCCGGGACAGGACGAGCAGTACTTC; CDR3 protein: CASRSPGQDEQYF
J gene: TRBJ1-5; D gene: NA; clone size: NA; V gene: TRBV6-5; CDR3 DNA: TGTGCCAGCAGGTCCGGACCTACGTCTCAGCCCCAGCATTTT; CDR3 protein: CASRSGPTSQPQHF
J gene: TRBJ1-3; D gene: TRBD1; clone size: once; V gene: TRBV28; CDR3 DNA: TGTGCCAGCAGTTTGGGGGGGGGACAGGGATCCGGAAACACCATATATTTT; CDR3 protein: CASSLGGGQGSGNTIYF
J gene: TRBJ1-1; D gene: NA; clone size: NA; V gene: TRBV5-1; CDR3 DNA: TGCGCCAGCCGCCTTGGGGGTAACACTGAAGCTTTCTTT; CDR3 protein: CASRLGGNTEAFF
J gene: TRBJ2-6; D gene: NA; clone size: few; V gene: TRBV27; CDR3 DNA: TGTGCCAGCAGTTTAAGGCTAGAAGGCTCTGGGGCCAACGTCCTGACTTTC; CDR3 protein: CASSLRLEGSGANVLTF
J gene: TRBJ1-2; D gene: NA; clone size: few; V gene: TRBV29-1; CDR3 DNA: TGCAGCGTTGAGACCAGCCTCTATGGCTACACCTTC; CDR3 protein: CSVETSLYGYTF
J gene: TRBJ2-7; D gene: TRBD1; clone size: NA; V gene: TRBV6-6; CDR3 DNA: TGTGCCAGCAGCTCTAGAGGGGGCTGGAGTCACGAGCAGTACTTC; CDR3 protein: CASSSRGGWSHEQYF
J gene: TRBJ2-7; D gene: NA; clone size: NA; V gene: TRBV30; CDR3 DNA: TGTGCCTGGAGTGTAGATTCCGGCTACGAGCAGTACTTC; CDR3 protein: CAWSVDSGYEQYF
J gene: TRBJ1-1; D gene: NA; clone size: NA; V gene: TRBV27; CDR3 DNA: TGTGCCAGCAGTTTATCAGCGGGGGGGCTTGAAGCTTTCTTT; CDR3 protein: CASSLSAGGLEAFF
J gene: TRBJ2-7; D gene: NA; clone size: NA; V gene: TRBV18; CDR3 DNA: TGTGCCAGCTCACCACGGGACACCGCCTACGAGCAGTACTTC; CDR3 protein: CASSPRDTAYEQYF
J gene: TRBJ2-7; D gene: NA; clone size: once; V gene: TRBV5-1; CDR3 DNA: TGCGCCAGCAGCTTGACAGGGCCCCTGAACGAGCAGTACTTC; CDR3 protein: CASSLTGPLNEQYF
J gene: TRBJ1-2; D gene: TRBD1; clone size: NA; V gene: TRBV6-5; CDR3 DNA: TGTGCCAGCACGCCCGGGACAGGGAGAGGAGGCTACACCTTC; CDR3 protein: CASTPGTGRGGYTF
J gene: TRBJ1-3; D gene: NA; clone size: NA; V gene: TRBV7-9; CDR3 DNA: TGTGCCAGCAGCCCACACGGGGAAAACACCATATATTTT; CDR3 protein: CASSPHGENTIYF
J gene: TRBJ2-2; D gene: NA; clone size: medium-sized; V gene: TRBV2; CDR3 DNA: TGTGCCAGCAGCCCCGGGGACGGGGAGCTGTTTTTT; CDR3 protein: CASSPGDGELFF
J gene: TRBJ2-5; D gene: NA; clone size: few; V gene: TRBV7-3; CDR3 DNA: TGTGCCAGCAGCTTAGCACATCAAGAGACCCAGTACTTC; CDR3 protein: CASSLAHQETQYF
J gene: TRBJ1-3; D gene: NA; clone size: NA; V gene: TRBV15; CDR3 DNA: TGTGCCACCAGCAGAGGAGAAACGAGGGGTCTCGGAAACACCATATATTTT; CDR3 protein: CATSRGETRGLGNTIYF
J gene: TRBJ2-1; D gene: TRBD1; clone size: NA; V gene: TRBV7-2; CDR3 DNA: TGTGCCAGCAGCCACGGGACAGGGGAAGGTGAGCAGTTCTTC; CDR3 protein: CASSHGTGEGEQFF
J gene: TRBJ2-7; D gene: TRBD1; clone size: NA; V gene: TRBV5-1; CDR3 DNA: TGCGCCAGCAGCCTTCGGACAGGGGGCGCATACGAGCAGTACTTC; CDR3 protein: CASSLRTGGAYEQYF
J gene: TRBJ1-1; D gene: TRBD1; clone size: few; V gene: TRBV9; CDR3 DNA: TGTGCCAGCAGCGCACAGGGGAGGTATGGCACTGAAGCTTTCTTT; CDR3 protein: CASSAQGRYGTEAFF
J gene: TRBJ2-3; D gene: NA; clone size: NA; V gene: TRBV9; CDR3 DNA: TGTGCCAGCAGCGTAGGGTGGTCCGCCGGGGGTAATACGCAGTATTTT; CDR3 protein: CASSVGWSAGGNTQYF
J gene: TRBJ2-6; D gene: NA; clone size: NA; V gene: TRBV15; CDR3 DNA: TGTGCCACCAGCTATTCCATCTCTGGGGCCAACGTCCTGACTTTC; CDR3 protein: CATSYSISGANVLTF
J gene: TRBJ2-1; D gene: TRBD2; clone size: NA; V gene: TRBV28; CDR3 DNA: TGTGCCAGCAGTTCCGCGGGGACTAGCGGGGCCCATAGCTCCTACAATGAGCAGTTCTTC; CDR3 protein: CASSSAGTSGAHSSYNEQFF
J gene: TRBJ2-7; D gene: NA; clone size: few; V gene: TRBV7-8; CDR3 DNA: TGTGCCAGCAGCCCCTCCGCGACAGCCGGGAGAGTCTACGAGCAGTACTTC; CDR3 protein: CASSPSATAGRVYEQYF